Below, one TCR beta chain is given with its context. The method was immunoSEQ multiplex PCR; TCRdb's version includes in-frame clones alone and lacks a portion of them. The data contain 130,000 to 150,000 clones, around 90% of them singletons. These data are taken from a study of control samples from healthy donors and cancer patients. Germline V lookup: CDR1 SGHAT, CDR2 FQNNGV. CDR3 length: 16 amino acids. The V end lost 2 bases, the J end lost 3 bases, and 17 bases lay between the germline ends. This TCR came from a man aged 25 to 40 in good health. V gene TRBV11-2 combines with J gene TRBJ2-7, with D tentatively TRBD2 (6 bases). Source material: blood. CDR3 region: CASSLSRDLALYEQYF. The CDR3 DNA follows: TGTGCCAGCAGCTTATCCCGGGACTTGGCTCTCTACGAGCAGTACTTC.